This T cell receptor (beta chain) was identified in a study of T cells in Graves' hyperthyroidism and ophthalmopathy. This clonotype was seen a handful of times. TCR beta CDR3 regions were amplified from RNA. The TCR CDR3 was amplified in a first-round RT-PCR using the HTBI primer set. TCRdb called the multiplex PCR reads again in MiXCR, with one record for every CDR3 protein. This sample has roughly 380,000 distinct CDR3 sequences, with approximately 15% found just once. The origin of this receptor is a woman in her sixties with Graves' hyperthyroidism. The sequenced sample consisted of blood.

This CDR3 reads CSARQGAGDAGELFF. The DNA for the CDR3 is TGCAGTGCTAGGCAGGGCGCGGGGGACGCCGGGGAGCTGTTTTTT. V usage is TRBV20-1 and J usage is TRBJ2-2, with TRBD2 identical over 7 bases. Germline CDR1 reads DFQATT; CDR2 reads SNEGSKA (reference sequence). The V segment lost 3 bases and the J segment 6 bases; nucleotides outside the gene matches: 10. The CDR3 spans 15 residues.